These 7 T cell receptor beta chains originate from one sample sequenced in a study of cytomegalovirus exposure and HLA in healthy donors. 13 Jbeta primers and 60 Vbeta primers were used for the PCR. Method: immunoSEQ multiplex PCR; TCRdb's copy keeps in-frame clones and lacks some. Its table records 80,000 to 100,000 clones. Sequencing was done on a sample of PBMCs. These receptors were obtained from a woman aged 25 to 39 in good health and CMV-seronegative.

J is TRBJ2-1 and V is TRBV5-1, with a tentative D call TRBD2 (7 bases). Per the germline V gene, CDR1 is SGHRS and CDR2 is YFSETQ. This CDR3 has 16 amino acids. V lost 0 bases and J lost 6, with 16 bases in between. This CDR3 is CASSLARGGAGNEQFF. DNA for the CDR3: TGCGCCAGCAGCTTGGCCCGTGGGGGGGCGGGCAATGAGCAGTTCTTC.

This chain joins TRBV27 and TRBJ1-1, with D maybe TRBD1 (6 bases). The germline V and J ends were trimmed by 4 bases and 0 bases, with 12 bases remaining between them. This CDR3 is built from 15 residues. The V gene's germline CDR1 is MNHEY and CDR2 SMNVEV (reference sequence). The CDR3 DNA follows: TGTGCCAGCAGTTCGCCTCAGGGGTTGAACACTGAAGCTTTCTTT. Its translation is CASSSPQGLNTEAFF.

The CDR3 bases are TGTGCCAGCAGCCGGCGGACTAGCGGGAACCCCGCCGAGCAGTACTTC. Encoded protein: CASSRRTSGNPAEQYF. The V call is TRBV5-4, the J call TRBJ2-7; 12 nucleotides match TRBD2. Germline V gene sequence: CDR1 SGHNT, CDR2 YYREEE (reference sequence). The CDR3 is 16 amino acids. The V gene end was trimmed by 4 bases and the J gene end by 6 bases; junction bases not matched to a gene: 11.

The chain carries TRBV28 and TRBJ1-1; 7 bases align to TRBD1. Unmatched junction bases numbered 6, after V lost 5 bases and J lost 0 bases. Germline loops: CDR1 MDHEN, CDR2 SYDVKM. The length of the CDR3 is 15 residues. CDR3 region: CASSPHRGMNTEAFF. The CDR3, as DNA: TGTGCCAGCAGTCCCCACAGGGGAATGAACACTGAAGCTTTCTTT. Complete variable domain (other parts from reference TRBV28 and TRBJ1-1): DVKVTQSSRYLVKRTGEKVFLECVQDMDHENMFWYRQDPGLGLRLIYFSYDVKMKEKGDIPEGYSVSREKKERFSLILESASTNQTSMYLCASSPHRGMNTEAFFGQGTRLTVV.

The rearrangement links TRBV9 to TRBJ1-1, with no clear D. CDR1 is SGDLS and CDR2 is YYNGEE in the germline V gene. This CDR3 spans 14 amino acids. V dropped 3 bases and J dropped 5 bases, with 14 bases sitting between them. The CDR3 DNA reads TGTGCCAGCAGCGGGCTAGGAGGAAGAACTGAAGCTTTCTTT. The encoded protein is CASSGLGGRTEAFF.

The rearrangement links TRBV29-1 to TRBJ2-2; D is perhaps TRBD2 (5 bases). Germline V lookup: CDR1 SQVTM, CDR2 ANQGSEA. CDR3 length: 14 amino acids. Trimming removed 3 bases at V and 6 bases at J, with 14 bases between. CDR3 coding DNA: TGCAGCGTTGAGCACAGCCCGCGGGCCGGGGAGCTGTTTTTT. Its translation: CSVEHSPRAGELFF.

V is TRBV6-6 and J is TRBJ1-2; the D is unclear. V lost 4 bases to trimming and J lost 6 bases, with 3 bases between them. CDR1 MNHNY and CDR2 SVGAGI come from the germline V gene (reference sequence). CDR3 length equals 10 residues. In nucleotides, the CDR3 is TGTGCCAGCAGTTTCGATGGCTACACCTTC. It specifies CASSFDGYTF.